The T cell receptor beta chain described here comes from a study of cytomegalovirus exposure and HLA in healthy donors. Study-level results: Judged likely to be a sequencing artifact was a cluster of highly shared sequence variants. Among CMV-associated TCR beta chains, most appeared HLA-restricted in a later analysis.

Turning to this clone: Its antigen is unidentified.

The PCR ran on 60 Vbeta and 13 Jbeta primers. Assay used: immunoSEQ multiplex PCR; TCRdb lists only in-frame clones, some missing. The sample has about 130,000 clones; approximately 80% are singletons. The germline gives CDR1 LNHDA, CDR2 SQIVND (reference sequence). Trimming at V came to 7 bases and at J to 7 bases, leaving 10 bases not matched to a gene. The CDR3 is made up of 15 amino acids. Sample: PBMCs. This sequence originates from a woman in her thirties or forties in good health and CMV-seropositive. V and J are TRBV19 and TRBJ2-1, with 10 bases that match TRBD1. In nucleotides, the CDR3 is TGTGCCAGTACCCAGACAGGGGGCGGCCGGAATGAGCAGTTCTTC. Translating it yields CASTQTGGGRNEQFF.